This TCR beta chain was retrieved from a study of blood T cell repertoires in COVID-19. Study background: Sources were T cells, B-cell-depleted T cells, or PBMCs; the material itself was cDNA or gDNA.

TCRdb's copy holds only in-frame clones and misses some; the assay was immunoSEQ multiplex PCR. The sample carries 65,000 or so clones, more than 75% recorded once. V gave up 2 bases and J gave up 0 bases, with 5 bases separating them. The CDR3 is 14 residues long. Germline CDR1 and CDR2: KGHSH and LQKENI. The chain couples TRBV18 to TRBJ1-3; no definite D call. The sequence derives from a man aged 55 to 70 with acute or convalescent COVID-19. Sequencing was done on a sample of peripheral blood. The CDR3 DNA reads TGTGCCAGCTCACCAGGCAGCTCTGGAAACACCATATATTTT. It specifies CASSPGSSGNTIYF.